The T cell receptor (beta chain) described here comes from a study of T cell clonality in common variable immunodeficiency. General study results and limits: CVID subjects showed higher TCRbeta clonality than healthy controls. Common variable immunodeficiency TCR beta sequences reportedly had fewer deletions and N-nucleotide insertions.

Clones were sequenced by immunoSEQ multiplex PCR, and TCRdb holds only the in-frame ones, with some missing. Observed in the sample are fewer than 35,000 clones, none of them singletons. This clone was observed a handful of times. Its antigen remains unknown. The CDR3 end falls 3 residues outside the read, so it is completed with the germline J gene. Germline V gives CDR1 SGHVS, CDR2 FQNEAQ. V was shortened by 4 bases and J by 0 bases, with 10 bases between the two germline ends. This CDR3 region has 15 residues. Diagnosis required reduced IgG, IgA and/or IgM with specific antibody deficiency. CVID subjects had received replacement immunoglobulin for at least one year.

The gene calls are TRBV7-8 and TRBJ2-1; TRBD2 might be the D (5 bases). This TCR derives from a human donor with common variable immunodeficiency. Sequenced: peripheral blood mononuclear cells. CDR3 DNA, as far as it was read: TGTGCCAGCAGCTCGGACTCGAGCTCCTACAATGAG. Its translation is CASSSDSSSYNE. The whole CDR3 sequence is CASSSDSSSYNEQFF.